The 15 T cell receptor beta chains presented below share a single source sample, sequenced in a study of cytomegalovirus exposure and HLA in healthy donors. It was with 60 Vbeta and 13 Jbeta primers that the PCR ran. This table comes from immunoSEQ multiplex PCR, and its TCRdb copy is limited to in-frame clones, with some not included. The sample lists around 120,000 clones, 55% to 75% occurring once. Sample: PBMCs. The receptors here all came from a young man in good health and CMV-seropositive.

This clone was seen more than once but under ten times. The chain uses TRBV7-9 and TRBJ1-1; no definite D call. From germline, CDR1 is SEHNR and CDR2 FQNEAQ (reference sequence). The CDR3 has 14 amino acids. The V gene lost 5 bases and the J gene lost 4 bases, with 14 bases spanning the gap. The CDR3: CASSPSRVSTEAFF. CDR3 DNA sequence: TGTGCCAGCAGCCCGTCGAGGGTGAGCACTGAAGCTTTCTTT. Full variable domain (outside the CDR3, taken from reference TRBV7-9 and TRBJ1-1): DTGVSQNPRHKITKRGQNVTFRCDPISEHNRLYWYRQTLGQGPEFLTYFQNEAQLEKSRLLSDRFSAERPKGSFSTLEIQRTEQGDSAMYLCASSPSRVSTEAFFGQGTRLTVV.

This CDR3 is CASSQASWLGNQPQHF. The DNA of the CDR3 is TGCGCCAGCAGCCAAGCTAGTTGGCTCGGCAATCAGCCCCAGCATTTT. The V call is TRBV4-1, the J call TRBJ1-5, with D unclear. Per germline, CDR1 MGHRA and CDR2 YSYEKL. The V and J ends lost 1 base and 2 bases respectively, with 12 bases between them. The CDR3 loop spans 16 amino acids.

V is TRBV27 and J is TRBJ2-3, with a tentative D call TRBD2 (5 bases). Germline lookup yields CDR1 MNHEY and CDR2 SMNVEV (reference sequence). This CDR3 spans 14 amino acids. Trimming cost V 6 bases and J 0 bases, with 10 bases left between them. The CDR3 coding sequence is TGTGCCAGCAGCTCTCGGACTAGCACAGATACGCAGTATTTT. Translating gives CASSSRTSTDTQYF.

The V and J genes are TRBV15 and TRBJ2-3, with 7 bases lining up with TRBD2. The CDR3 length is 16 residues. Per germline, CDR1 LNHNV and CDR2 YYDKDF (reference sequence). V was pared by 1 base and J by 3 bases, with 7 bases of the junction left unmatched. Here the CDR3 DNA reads TGTGCCACCAGCAGAGGAAGCGGGATTGAAACAGATACGCAGTATTTT. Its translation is CATSRGSGIETDTQYF.

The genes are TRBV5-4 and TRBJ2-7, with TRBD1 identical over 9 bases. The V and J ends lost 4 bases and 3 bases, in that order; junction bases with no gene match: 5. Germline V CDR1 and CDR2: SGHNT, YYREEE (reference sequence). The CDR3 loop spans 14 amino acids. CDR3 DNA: TGTGCCAGCAGCCCGCCGGGACAGGGCTACGAGCAGTACTTC. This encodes CASSPPGQGYEQYF.

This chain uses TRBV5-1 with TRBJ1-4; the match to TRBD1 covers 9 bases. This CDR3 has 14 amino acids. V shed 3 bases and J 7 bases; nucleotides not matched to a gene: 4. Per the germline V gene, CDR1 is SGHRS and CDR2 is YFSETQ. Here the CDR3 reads CASSSGQGGEKLFF. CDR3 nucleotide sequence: TGCGCCAGCAGCTCGGGACAGGGAGGTGAAAAACTGTTTTTT. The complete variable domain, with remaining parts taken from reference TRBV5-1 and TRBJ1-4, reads KAGVTQTPRYLIKTRGQQVTLSCSPISGHRSVSWYQQTPGQGLQFLFEYFSETQRNKGNFPGRFSGRQFSNSRSEMNVSTLELGDSALYLCASSSGQGGEKLFFGSGTQLSVL.

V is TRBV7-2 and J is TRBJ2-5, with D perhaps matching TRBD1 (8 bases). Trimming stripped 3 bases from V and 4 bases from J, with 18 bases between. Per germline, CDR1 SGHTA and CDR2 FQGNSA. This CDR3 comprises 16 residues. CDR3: CASSFLPTGEGETQYF. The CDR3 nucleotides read TGTGCCAGCAGCTTTTTACCGACAGGGGAGGGAGAGACCCAGTACTTC.

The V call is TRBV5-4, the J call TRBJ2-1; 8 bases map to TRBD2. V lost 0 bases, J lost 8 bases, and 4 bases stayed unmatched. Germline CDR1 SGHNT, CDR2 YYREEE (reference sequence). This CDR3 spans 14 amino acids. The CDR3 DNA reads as TGTGCCAGCAGCTTGGCCGGGACTAGAGATGAGCAGTTCTTC. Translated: CASSLAGTRDEQFF.

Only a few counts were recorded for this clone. CDR3 bases: TGTGCCAGCAGTTTGATGGGACAGGGAGCCTACGAGCAGTACTTC. It is translated as CASSLMGQGAYEQYF. The chain carries TRBV27 and TRBJ2-7, with TRBD1 identical over 9 bases. V lost 3 bases, J lost 2 bases, and 5 bases stayed unmatched. This CDR3 contains 15 residues. Per the germline V gene, CDR1 is MNHEY and CDR2 is SMNVEV (reference sequence).

The CDR3 coding sequence is TGTGCCAGCAGCTCAGGGGTTTTCGAGCAGTACTTC. Residues: CASSSGVFEQYF. The chain recombines TRBV5-6 with TRBJ2-7; weak D call: TRBD1 (6 bases). The CDR3 extends over 12 amino acids. V lost 3 bases and J lost 6, with 10 bases in between. Germline V gene lookup returns CDR1 SGHDT and CDR2 YYEEEE.

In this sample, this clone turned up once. CDR3 DNA sequence: TGTGCCAGCAGTGTAGACAGGGCTAATCAGCCCCAGCATTTT. The encoded protein is CASSVDRANQPQHF. This chain uses TRBV6-1 with TRBJ1-5; 7 bases align to TRBD1. Germline trimming cut 4 bases from V and 4 bases from J; bases unmatched to any gene: 4. This CDR3 region has 14 residues. From germline, CDR1 is MNHNS and CDR2 SASEGT.

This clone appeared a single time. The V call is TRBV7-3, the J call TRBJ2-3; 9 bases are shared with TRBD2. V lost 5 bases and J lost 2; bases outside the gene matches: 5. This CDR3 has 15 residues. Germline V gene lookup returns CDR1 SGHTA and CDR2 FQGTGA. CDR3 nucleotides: TGTGCCAGCAGCCCGGGACTAGCACACACAGATACGCAGTATTTT. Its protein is CASSPGLAHTDTQYF. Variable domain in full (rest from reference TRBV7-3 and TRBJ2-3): GAGVSQTPSNKVTEKGKYVELRCDPISGHTALYWYRQSLGQGPEFLIYFQGTGAADDSGLPNDRFFAVRPEGSVSTLKIQRTERGDSAVYLCASSPGLAHTDTQYFGPGTRLTVL.

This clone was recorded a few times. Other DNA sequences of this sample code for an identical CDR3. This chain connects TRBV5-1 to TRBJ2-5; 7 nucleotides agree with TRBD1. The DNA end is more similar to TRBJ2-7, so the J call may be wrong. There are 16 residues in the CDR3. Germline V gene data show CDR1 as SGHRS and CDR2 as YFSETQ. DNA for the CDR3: TGCGCCAGCAGCTTGGTTCGGGACAGCGACTCCTACGAGCAGTACTTC. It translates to CASSLVRDSDSYEQYF.

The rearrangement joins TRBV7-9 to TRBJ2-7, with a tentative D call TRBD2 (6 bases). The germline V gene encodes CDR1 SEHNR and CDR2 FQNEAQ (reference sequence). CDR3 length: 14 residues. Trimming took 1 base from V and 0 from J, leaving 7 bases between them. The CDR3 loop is CASSLDGSSYEQYF. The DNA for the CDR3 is TGTGCCAGCAGCTTAGACGGGAGCTCCTACGAGCAGTACTTC.

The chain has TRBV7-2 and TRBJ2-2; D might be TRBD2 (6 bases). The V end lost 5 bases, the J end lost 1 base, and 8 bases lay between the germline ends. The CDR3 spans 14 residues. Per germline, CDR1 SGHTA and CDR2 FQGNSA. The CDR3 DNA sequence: TGTGCCAGCAGCGTGGGACTGAACACCGGGGAGCTGTTTTTT. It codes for CASSVGLNTGELFF.